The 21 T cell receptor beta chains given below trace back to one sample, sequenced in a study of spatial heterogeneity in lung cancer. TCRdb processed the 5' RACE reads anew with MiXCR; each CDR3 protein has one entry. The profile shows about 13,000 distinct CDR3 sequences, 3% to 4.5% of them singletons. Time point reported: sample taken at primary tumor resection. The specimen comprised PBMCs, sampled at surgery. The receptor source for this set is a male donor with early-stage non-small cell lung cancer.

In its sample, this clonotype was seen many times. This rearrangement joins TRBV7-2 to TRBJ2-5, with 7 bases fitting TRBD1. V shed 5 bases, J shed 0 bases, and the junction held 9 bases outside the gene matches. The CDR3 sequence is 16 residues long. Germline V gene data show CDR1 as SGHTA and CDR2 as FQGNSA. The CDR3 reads CASSPRGTAYQETQYF. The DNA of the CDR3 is TGTGCCAGCAGCCCAAGGGGGACAGCCTACCAAGAGACCCAGTACTTC.

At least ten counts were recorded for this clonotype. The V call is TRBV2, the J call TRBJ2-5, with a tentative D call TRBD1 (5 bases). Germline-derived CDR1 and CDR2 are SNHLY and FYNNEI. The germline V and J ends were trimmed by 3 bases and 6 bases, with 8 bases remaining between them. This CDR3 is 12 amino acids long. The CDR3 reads CASSEGPQTQYF. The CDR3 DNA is TGTGCCAGCAGTGAGGGGCCGCAGACCCAGTACTTC.

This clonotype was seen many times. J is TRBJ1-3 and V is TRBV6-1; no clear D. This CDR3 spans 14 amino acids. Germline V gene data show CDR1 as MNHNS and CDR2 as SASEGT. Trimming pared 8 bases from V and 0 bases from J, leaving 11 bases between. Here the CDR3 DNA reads TGTGCCAGCTTCGAGGATTTCTCTGGAAACACCATATATTTT. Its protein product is CASFEDFSGNTIYF.

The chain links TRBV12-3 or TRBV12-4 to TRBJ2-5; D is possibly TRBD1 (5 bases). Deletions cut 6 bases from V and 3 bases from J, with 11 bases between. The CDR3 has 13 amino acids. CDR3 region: CASRQIREETQYF. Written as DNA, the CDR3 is TGTGCCAGCAGACAAATCAGGGAAGAGACCCAGTACTTC.

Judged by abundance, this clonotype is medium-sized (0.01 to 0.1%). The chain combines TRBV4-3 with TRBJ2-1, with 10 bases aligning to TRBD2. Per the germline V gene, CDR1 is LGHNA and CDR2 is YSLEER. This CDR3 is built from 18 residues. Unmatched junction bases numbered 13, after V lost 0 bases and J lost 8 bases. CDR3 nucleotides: TGCGCCAGCAGCCAAGAACTTACAGCGGGAGGGCCCCGCGATGAGCAGTTCTTC. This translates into CASSQELTAGGPRDEQFF.

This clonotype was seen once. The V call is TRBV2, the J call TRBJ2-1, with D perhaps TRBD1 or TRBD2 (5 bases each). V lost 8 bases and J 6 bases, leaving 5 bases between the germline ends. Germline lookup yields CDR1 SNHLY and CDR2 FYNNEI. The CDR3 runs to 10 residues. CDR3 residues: CASGGNEQFF. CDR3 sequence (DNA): TGTGCCAGCGGGGGCAATGAGCAGTTCTTC.

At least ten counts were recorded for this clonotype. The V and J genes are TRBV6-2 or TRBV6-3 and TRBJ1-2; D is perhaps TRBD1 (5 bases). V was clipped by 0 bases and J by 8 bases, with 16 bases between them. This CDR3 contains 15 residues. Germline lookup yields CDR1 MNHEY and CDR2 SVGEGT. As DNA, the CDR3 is TGTGCCAGCAGTTACTCCCCGGAGGGGCCCTCGGGCTACACCTTC. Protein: CASSYSPEGPSGYTF.

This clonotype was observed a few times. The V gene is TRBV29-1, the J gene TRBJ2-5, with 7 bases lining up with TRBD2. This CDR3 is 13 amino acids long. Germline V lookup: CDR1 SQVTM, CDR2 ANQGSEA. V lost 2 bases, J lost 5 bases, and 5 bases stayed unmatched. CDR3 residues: CSVELRTSETQYF. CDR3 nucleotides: TGCAGCGTTGAACTCCGGACTAGTGAGACCCAGTACTTC.

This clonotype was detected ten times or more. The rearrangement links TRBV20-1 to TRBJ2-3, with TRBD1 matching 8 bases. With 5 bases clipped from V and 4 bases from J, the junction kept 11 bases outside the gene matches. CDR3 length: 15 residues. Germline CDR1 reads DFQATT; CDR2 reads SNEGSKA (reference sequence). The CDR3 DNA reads TGCAGTGCTCCCCGGCAGGGGGCTTTCGCAGATACGCAGTATTTT. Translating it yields CSAPRQGAFADTQYF.

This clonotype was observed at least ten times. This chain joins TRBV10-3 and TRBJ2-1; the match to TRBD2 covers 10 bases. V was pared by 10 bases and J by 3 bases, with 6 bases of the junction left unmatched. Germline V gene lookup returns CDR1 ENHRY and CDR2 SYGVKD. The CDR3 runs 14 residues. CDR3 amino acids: CATLAGVGYNEQFF. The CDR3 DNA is TGTGCCACCCTAGCGGGAGTGGGCTACAATGAGCAGTTCTTC.

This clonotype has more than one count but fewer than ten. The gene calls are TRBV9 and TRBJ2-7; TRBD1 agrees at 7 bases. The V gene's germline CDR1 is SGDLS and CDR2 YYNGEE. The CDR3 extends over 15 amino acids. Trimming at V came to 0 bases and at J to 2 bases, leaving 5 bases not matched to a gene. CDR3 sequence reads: CASSVAGTETYEQYF. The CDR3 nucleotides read TGTGCCAGCAGCGTAGCCGGGACAGAGACCTACGAGCAGTACTTC.

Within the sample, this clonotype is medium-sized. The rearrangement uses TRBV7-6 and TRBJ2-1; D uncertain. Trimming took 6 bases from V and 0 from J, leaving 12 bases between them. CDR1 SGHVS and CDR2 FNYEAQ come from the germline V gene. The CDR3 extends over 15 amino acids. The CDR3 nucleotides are TGTGCCAGCAGACCCACCCAGAGCTCCTACAATGAGCAGTTCTTC. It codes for CASRPTQSSYNEQFF.

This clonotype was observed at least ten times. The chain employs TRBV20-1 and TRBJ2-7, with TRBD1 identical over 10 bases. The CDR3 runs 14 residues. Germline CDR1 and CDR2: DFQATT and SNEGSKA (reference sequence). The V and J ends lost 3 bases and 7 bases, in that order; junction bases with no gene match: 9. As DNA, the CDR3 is TGCAGTGCTAGTTGGGGACAGGGGACGGGAGAGCAGTACTTC. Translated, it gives CSASWGQGTGEQYF.

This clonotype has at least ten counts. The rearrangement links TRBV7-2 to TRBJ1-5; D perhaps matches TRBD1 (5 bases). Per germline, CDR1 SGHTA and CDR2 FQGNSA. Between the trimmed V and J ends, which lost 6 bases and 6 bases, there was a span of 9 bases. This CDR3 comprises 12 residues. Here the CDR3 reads CASSFTGQPQHF. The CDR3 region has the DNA TGTGCCAGCAGTTTTACAGGTCAGCCCCAGCATTTT.

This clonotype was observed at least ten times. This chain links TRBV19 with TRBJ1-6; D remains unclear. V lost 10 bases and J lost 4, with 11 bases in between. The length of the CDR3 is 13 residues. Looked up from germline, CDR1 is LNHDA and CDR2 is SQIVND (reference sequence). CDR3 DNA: TGTGCCACCTCCGACGGATATAATTCACCCCTCCACTTT. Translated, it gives CATSDGYNSPLHF.

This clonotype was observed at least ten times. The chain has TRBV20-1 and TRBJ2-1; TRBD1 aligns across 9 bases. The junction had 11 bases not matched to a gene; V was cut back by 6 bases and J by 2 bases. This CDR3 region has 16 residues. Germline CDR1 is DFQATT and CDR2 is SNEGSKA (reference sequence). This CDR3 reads CSARRGQGFAYNEQFF. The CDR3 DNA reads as TGCAGTGCCAGGAGAGGACAGGGGTTCGCCTACAATGAGCAGTTCTTC.

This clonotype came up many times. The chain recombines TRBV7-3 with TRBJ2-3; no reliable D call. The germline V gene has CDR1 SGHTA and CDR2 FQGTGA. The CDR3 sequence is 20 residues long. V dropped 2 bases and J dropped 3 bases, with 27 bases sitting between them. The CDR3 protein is CASSLFTHGWIPQTTDTQYF. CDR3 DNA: TGTGCCAGCAGCTTATTCACGCATGGTTGGATACCCCAAACTACAGATACGCAGTATTTT. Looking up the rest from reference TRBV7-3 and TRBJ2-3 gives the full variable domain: GAGVSQTPSNKVTEKGKYVELRCDPISGHTALYWYRQSLGQGPEFLIYFQGTGAADDSGLPNDRFFAVRPEGSVSTLKIQRTERGDSAVYLCASSLFTHGWIPQTTDTQYFGPGTRLTVL.

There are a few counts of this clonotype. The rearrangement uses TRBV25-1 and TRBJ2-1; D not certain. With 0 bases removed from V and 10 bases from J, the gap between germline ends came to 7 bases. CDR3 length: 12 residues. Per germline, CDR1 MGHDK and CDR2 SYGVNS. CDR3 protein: CASSEYSAEQFF. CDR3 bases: TGTGCCAGCAGTGAATACAGCGCCGAGCAGTTCTTC.

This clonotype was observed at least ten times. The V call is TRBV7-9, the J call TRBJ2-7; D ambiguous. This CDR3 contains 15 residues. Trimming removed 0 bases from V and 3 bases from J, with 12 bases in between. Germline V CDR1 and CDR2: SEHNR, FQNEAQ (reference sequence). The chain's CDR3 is CASSLARRRSYEQYF. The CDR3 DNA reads TGTGCCAGCAGCTTAGCGCGTCGGCGGAGCTACGAGCAGTACTTC.

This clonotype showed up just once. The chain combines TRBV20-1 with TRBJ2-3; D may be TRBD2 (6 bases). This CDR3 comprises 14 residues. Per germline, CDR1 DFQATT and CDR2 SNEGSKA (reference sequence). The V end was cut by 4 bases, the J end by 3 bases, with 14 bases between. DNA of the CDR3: TGCAGTGCTAATCCCGGGAGAGGGACAGATACGCAGTATTTT. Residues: CSANPGRGTDTQYF.

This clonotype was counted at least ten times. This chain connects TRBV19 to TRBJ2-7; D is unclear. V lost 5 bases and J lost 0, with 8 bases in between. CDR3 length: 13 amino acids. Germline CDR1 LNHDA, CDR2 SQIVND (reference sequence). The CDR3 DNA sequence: TGTGCCAGTAGTCCAGTAAACTCCTACGAGCAGTACTTC. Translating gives CASSPVNSYEQYF.